Below are 23 T cell receptor beta chains sequenced from a single sample in a study of T cell clonotyping in hematopoietic cell transplantation. Sequencing was performed with immunoSEQ multiplex PCR; in TCRdb, only in-frame clones are kept and a portion is missing. The sample contains fewer than 20,000 clones, about 71% of which appear only once. Sample: peripheral blood mononuclear cells. The receptors originated from a woman in her sixties or seventies in good health. Some clones in this sample may be carry-over from other donors' samples.

This clone was recorded once. This chain links TRBV19 with TRBJ1-2, with 7 bases fitting TRBD1. CDR1 is LNHDA, CDR2 SQIVND, per germline (reference sequence). Germline trimming cut 6 bases from V and 8 bases from J; bases unmatched to any gene: 15. This CDR3 is built from 15 residues. The CDR3 sequence: CASRRRATGELGYTF. The CDR3 DNA sequence: TGTGCCAGTAGGAGAAGGGCCACAGGGGAGCTCGGCTACACCTTC.

The chain carries TRBV9 and TRBJ2-7; 9 bases agree with TRBD1. The germline V gene encodes CDR1 SGDLS and CDR2 YYNGEE. Losses at the gene ends were 2 bases for V and 7 bases for J; bases not matched to a gene: 7. CDR3 length equals 14 residues. CDR3 sequence: CASSVTGGLGEQYF. CDR3 DNA sequence: TGTGCCAGCAGCGTCACAGGGGGCTTGGGGGAGCAGTACTTC. The full variable domain, its missing parts supplied by reference TRBV9 and TRBJ2-7, is DSGVTQTPKHLITATGQRVTLRCSPRSGDLSVYWYQQSLDQGLQFLIQYYNGEERAKGNILERFSAQQFPDLHSELNLSSLELGDSALYFCASSVTGGLGEQYFGPGTRLTVT.

The chain combines TRBV5-1 with TRBJ1-6; D remains ambiguous. CDR1 and CDR2 (germline): SGHRS, YFSETQ. V was clipped by 7 bases and J by 0 bases, with 11 bases between them. The CDR3 is made up of 15 amino acids. The CDR3: CASGPESSYNSPLHF. The DNA of the CDR3 is TGCGCCAGCGGTCCAGAAAGCTCCTATAATTCACCCCTCCACTTT.

The chain joins TRBV27 to TRBJ2-7; 8 bases match TRBD2. This CDR3 region has 12 residues. Germline V CDR1 and CDR2: MNHEY, SMNVEV (reference sequence). The ends lost 8 bases at V and 10 bases at J; junction bases unmatched: 10. DNA of the CDR3: TGTGCCAGCCCTCCTAACGGGAGGGCCCAGTACTTC. Its translation: CASPPNGRAQYF.

The chain uses TRBV30 and TRBJ1-3; the D is unclear. Per the germline V gene, CDR1 is GTSNPN and CDR2 is SVGIG (reference sequence). The CDR3 has 13 residues. Trimming pared 2 bases from V and 3 bases from J, leaving 8 bases between. The CDR3 nucleotides read TGTGCCTGGAGTTTCAAGGGTGGAAACACCATATATTTT. Residues: CAWSFKGGNTIYF.

The chain recombines TRBV19 with TRBJ2-7; 9 bases match TRBD1. The CDR3 totals 14 residues. V was pared by 3 bases and J by 5 bases, with 5 bases of the junction left unmatched. Germline CDR1 is LNHDA and CDR2 is SQIVND (reference sequence). The CDR3 DNA follows: TGTGCCAGTAGTATCGGGACAGGGAGCAACGAGCAGTACTTC. It codes for CASSIGTGSNEQYF.

This clone was observed a few times. The J gene is TRBJ1-3, the V gene TRBV11-1; D is uncertain. V gave up 4 bases and J gave up 4 bases, with 8 bases separating them. The CDR3 is 13 residues long. Germline V gene data show CDR1 as SGHAT and CDR2 as FQDESV (reference sequence). As DNA, the CDR3 is TGTGCCAGCAGCTCGGACGGCGGAAACACCATATATTTT. Amino acids: CASSSDGGNTIYF.

This clone appeared a single time. The chain is built from TRBV29-1 and TRBJ1-1, with D perhaps matching TRBD1 (6 bases). Germline V gene lookup returns CDR1 SQVTM and CDR2 ANQGSEA. The V gene lost 4 bases and the J gene lost 5 bases, with 20 bases spanning the gap. The CDR3 is 15 amino acids. The DNA of the CDR3 is TGCAGCGTTGGCGTCGAACCATTTGGACAGACTGAAGCTTTCTTT. Translation: CSVGVEPFGQTEAFF.

The rearrangement uses TRBV30 and TRBJ2-7; D uncertain. With 3 bases removed from V and 1 base from J, the gap between germline ends came to 10 bases. The germline V gene encodes CDR1 GTSNPN and CDR2 SVGIG (reference sequence). The CDR3 has 13 residues. CDR3 nucleotides: TGTGCCTGGAGCCGGCCAGGTTCCTACGAGCAGTACTTC. It codes for CAWSRPGSYEQYF.

The genes are TRBV4-2 and TRBJ2-7; 11 bases fit TRBD2. The junction had 7 bases not matched to a gene; V was cut back by 2 bases and J by 4 bases. This CDR3 has 16 residues. CDR1 is LGHNA, CDR2 YNFKEQ, per germline. The CDR3 is CASSQFPGLAAYEQYF. The CDR3 coding sequence is TGTGCCAGCAGCCAATTCCCGGGACTAGCGGCGTACGAGCAGTACTTC.

The chain combines TRBV4-1 with TRBJ1-5; unclear D gene. V shed 1 base and J shed 7 bases, with 8 bases lying between them. CDR3 size: 13 residues. CDR1 MGHRA and CDR2 YSYEKL come from the germline V gene. CDR3 residues: CASSQGVGQPQHF. CDR3 sequence (DNA): TGCGCCAGCAGCCAAGGTGTGGGGCAGCCCCAGCATTTT.

The chain joins TRBV14 to TRBJ2-7; weak D call: TRBD1 (5 bases). CDR1 and CDR2 from the germline V gene are SGHDN and FVKESK. V lost 4 bases and J lost 1, with 11 bases in between. There are 14 residues in the CDR3. The CDR3 loop is CASSPLDRSYEQYF. CDR3 in DNA: TGTGCCAGCAGCCCGTTAGACAGATCCTACGAGCAGTACTTC.

This clone was recorded a few times. The V call is TRBV29-1, the J call TRBJ1-2, with D unresolved. CDR1 and CDR2 from the germline V gene are SQVTM and ANQGSEA. Trimming took 3 bases from V and 2 from J, leaving 4 bases between them. CDR3 size: 11 residues. CDR3 sequence reads: CSVDRNYGYTF. DNA of the CDR3: TGCAGCGTTGACCGGAACTATGGCTACACCTTC. The full variable domain, completed using reference TRBV29-1 and TRBJ1-2, is SAVISQKPSRDICQRGTSLTIQCQVDSQVTMMFWYRQQPGQSLTLIATANQGSEATYESGFVIDKFPISRPNLTFSTLTVSNMSPEDSSIYLCSVDRNYGYTFGSGTRLTVV.

V and J are TRBV11-2 and TRBJ2-1; TRBD1 agrees at 9 bases. CDR3 length equals 18 residues. From germline, CDR1 is SGHAT and CDR2 FQNNGV. V shed 1 base and J 0 bases; nucleotides not matched to a gene: 7. CDR3 sequence: CASSLVFGTGYSYNEQFF. In DNA form, the CDR3 reads TGTGCCAGCAGCTTAGTTTTCGGGACAGGGTACTCCTACAATGAGCAGTTCTTC. Combining the CDR3 with reference TRBV11-2 and TRBJ2-1 gives the whole variable domain EAGVAQSPRYKIIEKRQSVAFWCNPISGHATLYWYQQILGQGPKLLIQFQNNGVVDDSQLPKDRFSAERLKGVDSTLKIQPAKLEDSAVYLCASSLVFGTGYSYNEQFFGPGTRLTVL.

This clone was counted only a few times. The chain joins TRBV30 to TRBJ1-5; tentative D call: TRBD1 (6 bases). The CDR3 length is 13 residues. In germline, CDR1 is GTSNPN, CDR2 SVGIG (reference sequence). V lost 0 bases and J lost 4, with 7 bases in between. The CDR3 region has the DNA TGTGCCTGGAGTGTACAGGGTAATCAGCCCCAGCATTTT. Its translation is CAWSVQGNQPQHF.

The chain is built from TRBV30 and TRBJ2-7; D uncertain. This CDR3 region has 11 residues. Trimming stripped 2 bases from V and 4 bases from J, with 6 bases between. Germline CDR1 reads GTSNPN; CDR2 reads SVGIG (reference sequence). This chain's CDR3 is CAWSSQYEQYF. DNA for the CDR3: TGTGCCTGGAGTTCCCAATACGAGCAGTACTTC.

The chain carries TRBV6-5 and TRBJ2-5; D is uncertain. The CDR3 has 14 amino acids. V lost 2 bases and J 4 bases, leaving 11 bases between the germline ends. CDR1 MNHEY and CDR2 SVGAGI come from the germline V gene. The CDR3 region is CASSYSWARETQYF. CDR3 in DNA: TGTGCCAGCAGTTACAGTTGGGCGAGAGAGACCCAGTACTTC.

The chain uses TRBV29-1 and TRBJ2-3; D call uncertain. The germline V gene encodes CDR1 SQVTM and CDR2 ANQGSEA. CDR3 length: 14 residues. Trimming removed 4 bases from V and 0 bases from J, with 11 bases in between. The CDR3 DNA reads as TGCAGCGTTGCTCAGATCCTTAGCACAGATACGCAGTATTTT. Protein: CSVAQILSTDTQYF.

This clone was observed a few times. The genes are TRBV5-1 and TRBJ2-7; 8 bases match TRBD2. Looked up from germline, CDR1 is SGHRS and CDR2 is YFSETQ. This CDR3 has 13 residues. V was clipped by 0 bases and J by 7 bases; unmatched bases: 3. The CDR3 protein is CASSLEGTREQYF. CDR3 bases: TGCGCCAGCAGCTTGGAGGGGACTAGGGAGCAGTACTTC.

This chain links TRBV7-8 with TRBJ1-4; weak D call: TRBD1 (5 bases). The V end was cut by 5 bases, the J end by 13 bases, with 23 bases between. Germline V gene sequence: CDR1 SGHVS, CDR2 FQNEAQ. This CDR3 is built from 15 residues. The DNA for the CDR3 is TGTGCCAGCAGCCGCTCCGGGACTCCTGGGACGCTACTGTTTTTT. Its protein is CASSRSGTPGTLLFF.

The chain recombines TRBV6-1 with TRBJ2-5, with a possible D match to TRBD2 (5 bases). Germline CDR1 and CDR2: MNHNS and SASEGT. V gave up 1 base and J gave up 1 base, with 10 bases separating them. The CDR3 is 15 residues long. The CDR3 here is CASSEGRAVQETQYF. For the CDR3, the DNA is TGTGCCAGCAGTGAAGGGCGGGCTGTCCAAGAGACCCAGTACTTC.

V and J are TRBV2 and TRBJ2-7; 7 nucleotides agree with TRBD2. V shed 9 bases and J 3 bases; nucleotides not matched to a gene: 17. CDR1 SNHLY and CDR2 FYNNEI come from the germline V gene. The CDR3 length is 16 residues. The CDR3 DNA is TGTGCCAGTCCCCTAGCGGACAACCCTGCGGTCTACGAGCAGTACTTC. It encodes CASPLADNPAVYEQYF.

The chain has TRBV27 and TRBJ1-4, with D perhaps matching TRBD1 (6 bases). The CDR3 covers 14 residues. CDR1 MNHEY and CDR2 SMNVEV come from the germline V gene (reference sequence). Trimming removed 4 bases from V and 7 bases from J, with 13 bases in between. CDR3 bases: TGTGCCAGCAGTTCCGTCCTAGGGGGTGAAAAACTGTTTTTT. As protein: CASSSVLGGEKLFF.